The source of this T cell receptor beta chain is a study of identical twins' blood T cells (dated by TCRdb to about 2013). With regard to the full study: Around 50 million Illumina reads were obtained across around 12 libraries, comprising six alpha-chain and six beta-chain libraries. TCR alpha and beta chain repertoires of three pairs of monozygous twins were compared using next-generation sequencing to assess genetic influence on repertoire formation. Study-wide conclusions, independent of this receptor: The number of shared CDR3 clonotypes between two donors was mainly determined by the product of their cloneset sizes, and twins did not clearly deviate from this trend. The study stated that the proposed role of the TCRalpha J segment in MHC recognition during thymic selection needs to be validated by independent studies. V gene usage was reported to be markedly more similar within twin pairs than between unrelated donors, even among non-selected out-of-frame TCRbeta clonotypes. Because the twins were reared together, environmental influences could not be excluded as an explanation for twin similarity. Among the most abundant TCRbeta clonotypes, every donor shared more CDR3 sequences with her own twin than with unrelated donors.

Inclusive of the bounding cysteine and phenylalanine, the CDR3 is 14 residues long. Only CDR3 DNA remains: 42 bases, in frame from the first base. According to the germline V gene, CDR1 reads MGHRA and CDR2 reads YSYEKL. Trimming removed 2 bases from V and 5 bases from J, leaving 12 bases between the germline ends. Donors were six healthy women forming three monozygous twin pairs. All three twin pairs had been raised together and were thought likely to have encountered the same vaccines and infectious agents. RNA was isolated from peripheral blood mononuclear cells and used to prepare TCR cDNA libraries. The sample holds a few counts of this clonotype. It lacks a known antigen. The record has no base qualities; no much larger clone is one base away. Library prep was done by 5' RACE. The sequencer listed for this sample is Illumina Genome Analyzer IIx. RNA-based TCR cDNA libraries were prepared by a previously described protocol with several modifications. Sample-specific barcodes were introduced on both ends of each TCR cDNA library during cDNA synthesis and amplification to prevent cross-contamination. On the study's bioinformatics: Between about 90,000 and nearly 550,000 clonotypes were identified per individual, and about 2 to 3.6 million CDR3-containing reads were obtained per library. Reads carrying improper barcode index combinations were removed, after which the MiTCR software was used to build a cloneset for each library. While assembling CDR3 clonotypes, MiTCR filtered or rescued low-quality reads and corrected PCR and sequencing errors. Artificial out-of-frame clonotypes were mapped to in-frame sequences, with one indel allowed in the CDR3, and then removed. Similarity in V and J gene usage between donors was calculated as the Jensen-Shannon divergence divided by the mean entropy. TCRdb reprocessed the public reads (quality trimming at Q25 with fastp, clone calling with MiXCR) and kept in-frame beta chains. Rows are unified per CDR3 protein, each entry keeping the most common DNA and genes. It is TCRdb's table, rather than the study itself, that gives the V and J calls and clone size. The sample table contains 350,000 to 400,000 distinct CDR3 sequences; only one count was recorded for 28% of them. The top ten hold about 6.1% of the sample.

The source material was PBMCs. The receptor's source is a woman between 18 and 50 years old in good health. The rearrangement combines TRBV4-1 with TRBJ1-1; the D segment could be TRBD1, given 5 matching bases. The CDR3 loop reads CASSQTPAGTEAFF. DNA sequence: TGCGCCAGCAGCCAAACGCCGGCAGGGACTGAAGCTTTCTTT.